These 17 T cell receptor beta chains originate from one sample sequenced in a study of control samples from healthy donors and cancer patients. Generated by immunoSEQ multiplex PCR, the TCRdb table keeps only in-frame clones and is missing some. The table records 84,000 or so clones, 91% of them present only once. Sequenced input: blood. Receptor source: a man under 40 in good health.

This clone was observed once. The rearrangement uses TRBV5-6 and TRBJ2-4; 7 positions match TRBD1. Germline V gene sequence: CDR1 SGHDT, CDR2 YYEEEE. The ends lost 3 bases at V and 5 bases at J; junction bases unmatched: 8. This CDR3 is built from 15 residues. The CDR3 here is CASSYLTGNENIQYF. CDR3 sequence (DNA): TGTGCCAGCAGCTATCTGACAGGGAACGAAAACATTCAGTACTTC.

The gene calls are TRBV7-3 and TRBJ1-1; 7 bases match TRBD1. Germline V lookup: CDR1 SGHTA, CDR2 FQGTGA. The CDR3 sequence is 17 residues long. Germline trimming cut 0 bases from V and 12 bases from J; bases unmatched to any gene: 19. The CDR3 nucleotides are TGTGCCAGCAGCTTAACTGGAATAACGGGAGGTAGACAGGGAACTTTCTTT. Translation: CASSLTGITGGRQGTFF.

The chain has TRBV15 and TRBJ2-7; 10 bases are shared with TRBD2. The CDR3 totals 18 residues. The germline V gene has CDR1 LNHNV and CDR2 YYDKDF (reference sequence). V lost 0 bases to trimming and J lost 0 bases; unmatched junction nucleotides: 8. The CDR3 region is CATSREGRGLARSYEQYF. The DNA of the CDR3 is TGTGCCACCAGCAGAGAAGGTCGGGGACTAGCGCGCTCCTACGAGCAGTACTTC.

The chain links TRBV10-2 to TRBJ1-6; 10 nucleotides line up with TRBD1. Trimming removed 5 bases from V and 13 bases from J; junction bases left unmatched: 11. This CDR3 contains 15 residues. Germline-derived CDR1 and CDR2 are WSHSY and SAAADI. Here the CDR3 reads CASSIPGQGLTPLHF. In nucleotides, the CDR3 is TGCGCCAGCAGTATTCCGGGACAGGGGTTAACTCCCCTCCACTTT.

This clone was observed a single time. This rearrangement joins TRBV5-1 to TRBJ1-2; no reliable D call. Germline V gives CDR1 SGHRS, CDR2 YFSETQ. Trimming pared 0 bases from V and 8 bases from J, leaving 11 bases between. The CDR3 has 13 residues. This chain's CDR3 is CASSLEGGGGYTF. CDR3 sequence (DNA): TGCGCCAGCAGCTTGGAAGGCGGCGGGGGCTACACCTTC.

V usage is TRBV19 and J usage is TRBJ1-2, with 8 bases matching TRBD1. Germline assignment: CDR1 LNHDA and CDR2 SQIVND (reference sequence). CDR3 length: 13 amino acids. Unmatched junction bases numbered 4, after V lost 3 bases and J lost 7 bases. The CDR3 loop reads CASSIQQGGGYTF. The CDR3 DNA sequence: TGTGCCAGTAGTATCCAACAGGGGGGTGGCTACACCTTC.

V and J are TRBV3-1 (or the pseudogene TRBV3-2) and TRBJ1-3; 9 bases are shared with TRBD1. CDR1 is LGHDT, CDR2 YNNKEL, per germline (reference sequence). The CDR3 loop spans 16 amino acids. With V trimmed by 4 bases and J by 5 bases, 9 bases remained unmatched. CDR3 DNA: TGTGCCAGCAGCCGACTAATCGGACAGGGGAGAAACACCATATATTTT. Translated: CASSRLIGQGRNTIYF.

The J gene is TRBJ1-1, the V gene TRBV5-4; 9 bases map to TRBD1. CDR1 and CDR2 (germline): SGHNT, YYREEE (reference sequence). This CDR3 has 15 amino acids. The V segment lost 0 bases and the J segment 4 bases; nucleotides outside the gene matches: 4. The CDR3 DNA follows: TGTGCCAGCAGCTTGGGGGGGACAGGGATCACTGAAGCTTTCTTT. This encodes CASSLGGTGITEAFF.

This chain joins TRBV10-3 and TRBJ2-3, with TRBD2 matching 16 bases. The length of the CDR3 is 16 residues. Losses at the gene ends were 6 bases for V and 4 bases for J; bases not matched to a gene: 4. Germline V gene lookup returns CDR1 ENHRY and CDR2 SYGVKD. CDR3 sequence (DNA): TGTGCCATCAGGAAGGGACTAGCGGGAGGGCCAGATACGCAGTATTTT. This translates into CAIRKGLAGGPDTQYF.

This clone appeared once. This sequence joins TRBV7-9 and TRBJ2-1; D is unclear. CDR1 and CDR2 from the germline V gene are SEHNR and FQNEAQ (reference sequence). Trimming pared 4 bases from V and 0 bases from J, leaving 13 bases between. CDR3 length: 16 residues. Written as DNA, the CDR3 is TGTGCCAGCAGCTACAAGCCTGGCAGCTCCTACAATGAGCAGTTCTTC. Its protein is CASSYKPGSSYNEQFF. Variable domain in full (rest from reference TRBV7-9 and TRBJ2-1): DTGVSQNPRHKITKRGQNVTFRCDPISEHNRLYWYRQTLGQGPEFLTYFQNEAQLEKSRLLSDRFSAERPKGSFSTLEIQRTEQGDSAMYLCASSYKPGSSYNEQFFGPGTRLTVL.

J is TRBJ1-6 and V is TRBV27, with a possible D match to TRBD1 (5 bases). V lost 2 bases to trimming and J lost 10 bases, with 6 bases between them. In germline, CDR1 is MNHEY, CDR2 SMNVEV (reference sequence). The length of the CDR3 is 12 residues. The CDR3 spells CASSLGASPLHF. The DNA for the CDR3 is TGTGCCAGCAGTTTAGGGGCCTCACCCCTCCACTTT.

The gene calls are TRBV6-4 and TRBJ1-6; 9 bases fit TRBD1. The CDR3 length is 15 residues. After removal of 0 bases from V and 7 bases from J, the junction contained 1 base not matched to a gene. Germline CDR1 MRHNA, CDR2 SNTAGT. CDR3 in amino acids: CASSDSGTGNSPLHF. The CDR3 nucleotides read TGTGCCAGCAGTGACTCCGGGACAGGGAATTCACCCCTCCACTTT.

This chain connects TRBV5-4 to TRBJ2-3, with 8 bases fitting TRBD1. The CDR3 extends over 17 amino acids. Per the germline V gene, CDR1 is SGHNT and CDR2 is YYREEE (reference sequence). Unmatched junction bases numbered 16, after V lost 5 bases and J lost 5 bases. CDR3 sequence reads: CASSPAQDRERGDTQYF. The CDR3 DNA reads TGTGCCAGCAGTCCTGCCCAGGACAGGGAACGAGGAGATACGCAGTATTTT.

This chain links TRBV2 with TRBJ2-2, with 9 bases lining up with TRBD2. Germline CDR1 SNHLY, CDR2 FYNNEI. V shed 3 bases, J shed 5 bases, and the junction held 1 base outside the gene matches. The CDR3 runs to 14 residues. CDR3 sequence (DNA): TGTGCCAGCAGTGAGCTAGCGGGGACCGGGGAGCTGTTTTTT. This codes for CASSELAGTGELFF.

The rearrangement links TRBV19 to TRBJ1-5; a weak D match, TRBD1 (5 bases). The CDR3 consists of 15 residues. CDR1 and CDR2 (germline): LNHDA, SQIVND (reference sequence). V was shortened by 8 bases and J by 4 bases, with 18 bases between the two germline ends. This CDR3 is CASRPGWIGNQPQHF. The CDR3 region has the DNA TGTGCCAGTCGCCCAGGGTGGATAGGGAATCAGCCCCAGCATTTT.

The chain has TRBV28 and TRBJ1-1; no firm D call. Germline V gene data show CDR1 as MDHEN and CDR2 as SYDVKM. V was cut by 8 bases and J by 1 base, with 8 bases left in between. The CDR3 is 12 amino acids. CDR3 DNA sequence: TGTGCCAGCTCCACGGGGAACACTGAAGCTTTCTTT. This encodes CASSTGNTEAFF.

The chain uses TRBV7-2 and TRBJ2-4; D uncertain. The germline CDR1 and CDR2 sequences are SGHTA and FQGNSA. The CDR3 totals 14 residues. Trimming took off 5 bases at V and 4 bases at J, with 12 bases between the two ends. The CDR3 is CASSPGRDKNIQYF. The CDR3 coding sequence is TGTGCCAGCAGCCCAGGACGTGATAAAAACATTCAGTACTTC.